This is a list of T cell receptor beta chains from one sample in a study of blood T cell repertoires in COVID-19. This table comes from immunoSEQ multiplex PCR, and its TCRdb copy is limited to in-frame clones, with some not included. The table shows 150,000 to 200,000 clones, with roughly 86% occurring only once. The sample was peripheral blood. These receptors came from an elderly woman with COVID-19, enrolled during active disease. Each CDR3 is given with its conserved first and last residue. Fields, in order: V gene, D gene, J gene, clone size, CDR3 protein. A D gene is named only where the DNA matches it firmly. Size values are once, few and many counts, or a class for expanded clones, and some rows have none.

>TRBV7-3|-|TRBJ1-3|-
CASSLTGATGNTIYF
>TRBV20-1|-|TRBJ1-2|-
CSASISPTGHYGYTF
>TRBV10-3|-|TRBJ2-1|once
CAIGSGSHSYNEQFF
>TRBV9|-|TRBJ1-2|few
CASRGDTSYGYTF
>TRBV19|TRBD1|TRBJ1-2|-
CASSTSGQGYGYTF
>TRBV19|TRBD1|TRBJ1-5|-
CASIPGQGRGNQPQHF
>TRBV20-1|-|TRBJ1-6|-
CSASFSSYNSPLHF
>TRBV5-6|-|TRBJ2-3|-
CASSSYPDTQYF
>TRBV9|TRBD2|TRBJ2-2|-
CASSAISGRISPGELFF
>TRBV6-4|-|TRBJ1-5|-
CASAHREDQPQHF
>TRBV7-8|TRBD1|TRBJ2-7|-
CASSVGQAYEQYF
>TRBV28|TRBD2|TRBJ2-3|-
CASSPSSSAGGVDTQYF
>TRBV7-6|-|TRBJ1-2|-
CASSPSGTDNYGYTF
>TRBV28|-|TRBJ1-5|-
CASSRGRVMSNQPQHF
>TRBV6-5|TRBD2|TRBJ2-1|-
CASSLLAGDNEQFF
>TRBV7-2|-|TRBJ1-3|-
CASSLSGKGNTIYF
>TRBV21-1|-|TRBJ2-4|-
CASSKVLAKNIQYF
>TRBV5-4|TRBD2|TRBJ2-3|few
CASSSGTSGRNTDTQYF
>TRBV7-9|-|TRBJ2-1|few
CASSLVGIGNEQFF
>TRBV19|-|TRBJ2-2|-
CASSTPLRGSRELFF
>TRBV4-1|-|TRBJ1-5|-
CASSLRVDGVQPQHF
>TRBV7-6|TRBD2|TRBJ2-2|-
CASNLGSGKGELFF